This entry lists 24 T cell receptor beta chains sequenced from one sample in a study of T cells in Graves' hyperthyroidism and ophthalmopathy. RNA transcripts served as the template for amplifying TCR beta CDR3 regions. The TCR CDR3 was amplified in a first-round RT-PCR using the HTBI primer set. Each CDR3 protein is one row after TCRdb ran MiXCR on the multiplex PCR reads. The data contain about 400,000 distinct CDR3 sequences, roughly 15% of them singletons. The sequencing sample was made of blood. These TCRs come from a young man with Graves' ophthalmopathy.

V gene TRBV14 combines with J gene TRBJ2-3, with 9 bases identical to TRBD2. CDR1 is SGHDN, CDR2 FVKESK, per germline. The CDR3 runs to 19 residues. With V trimmed by 4 bases and J by 1 base, 15 bases remained unmatched. CDR3 nucleotides: TGTGCCAGCAGCCGGCGGATGGCGGGAGGGCCATGGGGCACAGATACGCAGTATTTT. The encoded protein is CASSRRMAGGPWGTDTQYF. The full variable domain, in which reference TRBV14 and TRBJ2-3 provide the parts outside the CDR3, is EAGVTQFPSHSVIEKGQTVTLRCDPISGHDNLYWYRRVMGKEIKFLLHFVKESKQDESGMPNNRFLAERTGGTYSTLKVQPAELEDSGVYFCASSRRMAGGPWGTDTQYFGPGTRLTVL.

The table lists this clonotype with many counts. The chain joins TRBV20-1 to TRBJ2-7; no reliable D call. V gave up 3 bases and J gave up 7 bases, with 10 bases separating them. The CDR3 totals 11 residues. From germline, CDR1 is DFQATT and CDR2 SNEGSKA (reference sequence). CDR3 residues: CSASYPPEQYF. The CDR3 region has the DNA TGCAGTGCTAGTTACCCCCCGGAGCAGTACTTC.

This clonotype was detected only once. This chain connects TRBV7-2 to TRBJ1-5; no clear D gene. Germline values: CDR1 SGHTA, CDR2 FQGNSA. This CDR3 comprises 14 residues. Trimming took 0 bases from V and 7 from J, leaving 10 bases between them. The CDR3 reads CASSLALGVQPQHF. The CDR3, as DNA: TGTGCCAGCAGCTTAGCCCTTGGGGTCCAGCCCCAGCATTTT. Full variable domain (outside the CDR3, taken from reference TRBV7-2 and TRBJ1-5): GAGVSQSPSNKVTEKGKDVELRCDPISGHTALYWYRQSLGQGLEFLIYFQGNSAPDKSGLPSDRFSAERTGGSVSTLTIQRTQQEDSAVYLCASSLALGVQPQHFGDGTRLSIL.

This clonotype was recorded many times. The chain links TRBV27 to TRBJ2-5; no clear D gene. Deletions cut 5 bases from V and 4 bases from J, with 14 bases between. There are 14 residues in the CDR3. Germline CDR1 MNHEY, CDR2 SMNVEV (reference sequence). CDR3 DNA sequence: TGTGCCAGCAGTCCCAGTATCGGCGGAGAGACCCAGTACTTC. This codes for CASSPSIGGETQYF.

This clonotype has just a few counts. The CDR3 is CASRWTSSETQYF. The CDR3 DNA follows: TGTGCCAGCAGATGGACTAGCTCCGAGACCCAGTACTTC. V and J are TRBV6-2 or TRBV6-3 and TRBJ2-5; 8 nucleotides agree with TRBD2. The CDR3 totals 13 residues. Trimming cost V 6 bases and J 5 bases; bases outside gene matches: 5. CDR1 is MNHEY and CDR2 is SVGEGT in the germline V gene.

The V gene is TRBV5-1, the J gene TRBJ2-5; D is unclear. CDR1 and CDR2 (germline): SGHRS, YFSETQ. V was trimmed by 3 bases and J by 4 bases, leaving 19 bases between them. The CDR3 covers 16 residues. The CDR3 coding sequence is TGCGCCAGCAGCTCTTTCCAGCGAACTATGGGAGAGACCCAGTACTTC. Its protein is CASSSFQRTMGETQYF.

In this sample, this clonotype turned up a few times. This chain links TRBV27 with TRBJ2-1; TRBD1 might be the D (6 bases). V was pared by 6 bases and J by 0 bases, with 15 bases between. Germline CDR1 is MNHEY and CDR2 is SMNVEV (reference sequence). This CDR3 region has 16 residues. The CDR3 DNA is TGTGCCAGCAGAGACAGGCCACAACTCTCCTACAATGAGCAGTTCTTC. Protein product: CASRDRPQLSYNEQFF.

This chain links TRBV27 with TRBJ1-4; no clear D. V gave up 6 bases and J gave up 10 bases, with 18 bases separating them. This CDR3 comprises 14 residues. Germline-derived CDR1 and CDR2 are MNHEY and SMNVEV (reference sequence). In DNA, the CDR3 is TGTGCCAGCAGCTCAAAGGGTAGTCGCGGAAAACTGTTTTTT. This encodes CASSSKGSRGKLFF.

This clonotype appeared a few times. A much bigger clone sits one base away, suggesting this may be a read error. This sequence joins TRBV30 and TRBJ2-5; D is undetermined. The J call may be faulty, since TRBJ2-1 better matches the DNA end. Germline V gives CDR1 GTSNPN, CDR2 SVGIG (reference sequence). There are 13 residues in the CDR3. This CDR3 is CAWSGVRRETQFF. CDR3 DNA sequence: TGTGCCTGGAGTGGGGTTAGGAGAGAGACCCAGTTCTTC.

This clonotype was observed at least ten times. This chain's CDR3 is CAWSAGGVAYTF. The CDR3 DNA reads as TGTGCCTGGAGTGCTGGTGGGGTGGCCTACACCTTC. V and J are TRBV30 and TRBJ1-2, with no clear D. The germline CDR1 and CDR2 sequences are GTSNPN and SVGIG (reference sequence). V lost 1 base, J lost 10 bases, and 13 bases lay in between. The CDR3 consists of 12 residues.

This clonotype was found many times. The chain employs TRBV6-5 and TRBJ2-5; the D is unclear. Germline CDR1 is MNHEY and CDR2 is SVGAGI. There are 15 residues in the CDR3. V lost 0 bases, J lost 1 base, and 9 bases lay in between. The CDR3 DNA is TGTGCCAGCAGTTACTCGACCCTAACCCAAGAGACCCAGTACTTC. Amino acid sequence: CASSYSTLTQETQYF.

This clonotype was counted ten times or more. V usage is TRBV7-9 and J usage is TRBJ2-1, with TRBD2 matching 7 bases. This CDR3 spans 14 amino acids. Losses at the gene ends were 3 bases for V and 3 bases for J; bases not matched to a gene: 2. Germline V gene data show CDR1 as SEHNR and CDR2 as FQNEAQ (reference sequence). The CDR3 DNA reads TGTGCCAGCAGCTTCGGGACTAACTACAATGAGCAGTTCTTC. It encodes CASSFGTNYNEQFF.

This clonotype came up many times. CDR3 region: CASRTGTSDYEQYF. Written as DNA, the CDR3 is TGTGCCAGCCGGACCGGGACTAGCGACTACGAGCAGTACTTC. The chain joins TRBV6-1 to TRBJ2-7; the match to TRBD2 covers 10 bases. This CDR3 spans 14 amino acids. Germline lookup yields CDR1 MNHNS and CDR2 SASEGT. V was pared by 8 bases and J by 3 bases, with 7 bases of the junction left unmatched.

The chain has TRBV2 and TRBJ2-5; D is undetermined. Deletions cut 3 bases from V and 0 bases from J, with 5 bases between. The CDR3 is 13 residues long. Germline V gene sequence: CDR1 SNHLY, CDR2 FYNNEI. CDR3 amino acids: CASSDRNQETQYF. DNA of the CDR3: TGTGCCAGCAGTGACAGGAACCAAGAGACCCAGTACTTC.

DNA of the CDR3: TGTGCCAGTACTCAGGTGGCACTAGCGGGGATGGGCATTCAGTACTTC. It translates to CASTQVALAGMGIQYF. The J gene is TRBJ2-4, the V gene TRBV19; TRBD2 matches 10 bases. Germline values: CDR1 LNHDA, CDR2 SQIVND (reference sequence). The trim removed 7 bases at V and 9 bases at J, leaving 15 bases unmatched. The CDR3 runs 16 residues. Combining the CDR3 with reference TRBV19 and TRBJ2-4 gives the whole variable domain DGGITQSPKYLFRKEGQNVTLSCEQNLNHDAMYWYRQDPGQGLRLIYYSQIVNDFQKGDIAEGYSVSREKKESFPLTVTSAQKNPTAFYLCASTQVALAGMGIQYFGAGTRLSVL.

Ten or more counts support this clonotype. The gene calls are TRBV7-9 and TRBJ1-4; 7 nucleotides match TRBD1. The germline gives CDR1 SEHNR, CDR2 FQNEAQ (reference sequence). The CDR3 spans 14 residues. V dropped 5 bases and J dropped 8; count of bases not matched to a gene: 8. CDR3 amino acids: CASSRQGYSEKLFF. The CDR3 DNA sequence: TGTGCCAGCAGCCGACAGGGATACAGCGAAAAACTGTTTTTT. Full variable domain (outside the CDR3, taken from reference TRBV7-9 and TRBJ1-4): DTGVSQNPRHKITKRGQNVTFRCDPISEHNRLYWYRQTLGQGPEFLTYFQNEAQLEKSRLLSDRFSAERPKGSFSTLEIQRTEQGDSAMYLCASSRQGYSEKLFFGSGTQLSVL.

As for this clonotype: A much larger clone lies one base from this, so it may be a read error. The CDR3 coding sequence is TGTGCCACCAGCCCACAGAACGCGGGCTACAATGAGCAGTTCTTC. It translates to CATSPQNAGYNEQFF. The chain links TRBV15 to TRBJ2-1; tentative D call: TRBD2 (5 bases). In germline, CDR1 is LNHNV, CDR2 YYDKDF (reference sequence). This CDR3 is 15 amino acids long. Trimming removed 5 bases at V and 3 bases at J, with 14 bases between.

This clonotype was counted at least ten times. This chain links TRBV27 with TRBJ1-2; no definite D call. Per the germline V gene, CDR1 is MNHEY and CDR2 is SMNVEV (reference sequence). The CDR3 has 13 amino acids. V was trimmed by 5 bases and J by 6 bases, leaving 13 bases between them. The CDR3: CASSLSVRNGYTF. The CDR3 DNA follows: TGTGCCAGCAGTCTCTCGGTGAGGAATGGCTACACCTTC.

The sample holds many counts of this clonotype. The rearrangement joins TRBV11-2 to TRBJ2-3; TRBD2 agrees at 12 bases. The V gene's germline CDR1 is SGHAT and CDR2 FQNNGV. V was clipped by 1 base and J by 2 bases; unmatched bases: 1. This CDR3 has 16 residues. For the CDR3, the DNA is TGTGCCAGCAGCTTAGGGACTAGCGGGATCACAGATACGCAGTATTTT. It is translated as CASSLGTSGITDTQYF.

In this sample, this clonotype turned up once. The chain couples TRBV7-2 to TRBJ2-1, with 11 bases lining up with TRBD2. Unmatched junction bases numbered 10, after V lost 6 bases and J lost 6 bases. CDR3 length: 16 amino acids. From germline, CDR1 is SGHTA and CDR2 FQGNSA. CDR3: CASRVAGGGRPNEQFF. The CDR3, as DNA: TGTGCCAGCAGGGTAGCGGGGGGGGGGCGACCCAATGAGCAGTTCTTC. Drawing the rest from reference TRBV7-2 and TRBJ2-1, the complete variable domain is GAGVSQSPSNKVTEKGKDVELRCDPISGHTALYWYRQSLGQGLEFLIYFQGNSAPDKSGLPSDRFSAERTGGSVSTLTIQRTQQEDSAVYLCASRVAGGGRPNEQFFGPGTRLTVL.

This clonotype came up a few times. This chain uses TRBV10-3 with TRBJ2-3; 7 bases align to TRBD2. From germline, CDR1 is ENHRY and CDR2 SYGVKD. Unmatched junction bases numbered 5, after V lost 4 bases and J lost 4 bases. This CDR3 spans 14 amino acids. This CDR3 reads CAISAGGRADTQYF. CDR3 nucleotide sequence: TGTGCCATCAGTGCGGGGGGTCGGGCAGATACGCAGTATTTT.

This clonotype came up many times. The rearrangement links TRBV11-2 to TRBJ2-1, with D unclear. V lost 3 bases and J lost 8, with 8 bases in between. CDR1 is SGHAT and CDR2 is FQNNGV in the germline V gene. The CDR3 has 12 residues. CDR3 nucleotide sequence: TGTGCCAGCAGCTTTGGCCTGGATGAGCAGTTCTTC. This translates into CASSFGLDEQFF. The full variable domain, its missing parts supplied by reference TRBV11-2 and TRBJ2-1, is EAGVAQSPRYKIIEKRQSVAFWCNPISGHATLYWYQQILGQGPKLLIQFQNNGVVDDSQLPKDRFSAERLKGVDSTLKIQPAKLEDSAVYLCASSFGLDEQFFGPGTRLTVL.

This clonotype was counted at least ten times. The V call is TRBV5-5, the J call TRBJ1-3, with D possibly being TRBD1 (6 bases). Trimming left V 0 bases short and J 2 bases short, with 9 bases between. From germline, CDR1 is SGHKS and CDR2 YYEKEE (reference sequence). This CDR3 contains 15 residues. CDR3 loop: CASSLAWDTGNTIYF. The DNA of the CDR3 is TGTGCCAGCAGCTTGGCCTGGGACACTGGAAACACCATATATTTT.

As to this clonotype: Just one base apart from a much larger clone, this may be a read error. This chain connects TRBV7-9 to TRBJ2-7; D is unresolved. Germline V gene data show CDR1 as SEHNR and CDR2 as FQNEAQ (reference sequence). This CDR3 comprises 14 residues. The CDR3 DNA reads TGTGCCGGCAGCTTAGGGTCACACCCCTACGAGCAGTACTTC. Amino acids: CAGSLGSHPYEQYF.